Following are 20 T cell receptor beta chains from one sample sequenced in a study of tumor-infiltrating lymphocytes in localized non-small cell lung cancer. Assay used: immunoSEQ multiplex PCR; TCRdb lists only in-frame clones, some missing. The data contain some 13,000 clones, approximately 68% of them singletons. The sequenced sample was uninvolved lung tissue not adjacent to the tumor. These receptors all stem from a human donor with non-small cell lung cancer.

The chain carries TRBV5-6 and TRBJ1-5; 8 positions match TRBD1. CDR1 is SGHDT and CDR2 is YYEEEE in the germline V gene. V dropped 3 bases and J dropped 10; count of bases not matched to a gene: 9. CDR3 size: 14 residues. The CDR3 DNA follows: TGTGCCAGCAGCTCTTGGGGCGACAGGGGTCCCCAGCATTTT. Translated: CASSSWGDRGPQHF.

The gene calls are TRBV4-1 and TRBJ1-4; maybe TRBD1 (5 bases). From germline, CDR1 is MGHRA and CDR2 YSYEKL. V gave up 1 base and J gave up 3 bases, with 9 bases separating them. CDR3 length equals 15 residues. CDR3 residues: CASSQVGLANEKLFF. CDR3 DNA: TGCGCCAGCAGCCAAGTGGGACTAGCTAATGAAAAACTGTTTTTT.

The chain is built from TRBV7-2 and TRBJ2-6; the D is unclear. Trimming shortened V by 8 bases and J by 0 bases, and 5 bases separated the two germline ends. CDR1 SGHTA and CDR2 FQGNSA come from the germline V gene. The CDR3 extends over 13 amino acids. CDR3 DNA: TGTGCCAGCCAAGTCTCTGGGGCCAACGTCCTGACTTTC. Amino acids: CASQVSGANVLTF.

The rearrangement uses TRBV4-3 and TRBJ2-3; 8 positions agree with TRBD1. The CDR3 totals 20 residues. Trimming removed 4 bases from V and 3 bases from J; junction bases left unmatched: 21. In germline, CDR1 is LGHNA, CDR2 YSLEER. CDR3 coding DNA: TGCGCCAGCAGCCGAACTAATACCCAATCCCGACAGGGGTTGACAGATACGCAGTATTTT. As protein: CASSRTNTQSRQGLTDTQYF.

The V and J genes are TRBV19 and TRBJ2-1; a possible D gene is TRBD2 (5 bases). The CDR3 sequence is 15 residues long. In germline, CDR1 is LNHDA, CDR2 SQIVND (reference sequence). Trimming shortened V by 3 bases and J by 2 bases, and 11 bases separated the two germline ends. CDR3 DNA sequence: TGTGCCAGTAGTATGGAGCGGAAGACCTACAATGAGCAGTTCTTC. Its translation is CASSMERKTYNEQFF.

This chain uses TRBV4-2 with TRBJ2-3; D not resolved. The germline CDR1 and CDR2 sequences are LGHNA and YNFKEQ. The CDR3 covers 14 residues. V was pared by 0 bases and J by 6 bases, with 10 bases between. The CDR3 DNA reads as TGTGCCAGCAGCCAAGATCTTAGTCGGGATACGCAGTATTTT. Translating it yields CASSQDLSRDTQYF.

The chain links TRBV5-4 to TRBJ2-7, with D maybe TRBD2 (5 bases). V was shortened by 4 bases and J by 5 bases, with 13 bases between the two germline ends. Germline CDR1 is SGHNT and CDR2 is YYREEE (reference sequence). This CDR3 has 13 amino acids. DNA for the CDR3: TGTGCCAGCAGCCCGGACTTACGGAACGAGCAGTACTTC. Translation gives CASSPDLRNEQYF. The variable domain in full, with the rest retrieved from reference TRBV5-4 and TRBJ2-7, is ETGVTQSPTHLIKTRGQQVTLRCSSQSGHNTVSWYQQALGQGPQFIFQYYREEENGRGNFPPRFSGLQFPNYSSELNVNALELDDSALYLCASSPDLRNEQYFGPGTRLTVT.

In DNA form, the CDR3 reads TGTGCCAGCAGTCCCCCTCCTGGTAGAGCGGGAGTTTCCATTCAGTACTTC. Translation: CASSPPPGRAGVSIQYF. The gene calls are TRBV28 and TRBJ2-4; 8 nucleotides match TRBD2. Germline values: CDR1 MDHEN, CDR2 SYDVKM. The CDR3 consists of 17 residues. Trimming removed 5 bases from V and 9 bases from J; junction bases left unmatched: 18.

The gene calls are TRBV6-4 and TRBJ1-1; D uncertain. The CDR3 is made up of 13 amino acids. Germline CDR1 reads MRHNA; CDR2 reads SNTAGT. V was clipped by 4 bases and J by 2 bases, with 8 bases between them. The CDR3 DNA follows: TGTGCCAGCAGTGTTCATGGAAACACTGAAGCTTTCTTT. Its protein is CASSVHGNTEAFF.

V and J are TRBV30 and TRBJ1-4; TRBD1 is a possible D gene (6 bases). Trimming removed 1 base at V and 7 bases at J, with 13 bases between. Germline assignment: CDR1 GTSNPN and CDR2 SVGIG (reference sequence). This CDR3 contains 14 residues. CDR3 sequence (DNA): TGTGCCTGGAGTGCCCGCAGGGGAGGTGAAAAACTGTTTTTT. It codes for CAWSARRGGEKLFF.

This clone was picked up a small number of times. This chain uses TRBV19 with TRBJ1-2, with 8 bases identical to TRBD1. The V and J ends lost 4 bases and 4 bases, in that order; junction bases with no gene match: 8. Germline V CDR1 and CDR2: LNHDA, SQIVND (reference sequence). This CDR3 comprises 15 residues. CDR3 nucleotide sequence: TGTGCCAGTAGTAACCAGGGGGCGCGGGGCTATGGCTACACCTTC. Amino acids: CASSNQGARGYGYTF.

This clone was observed a handful of times. V and J are TRBV2 and TRBJ1-5; D unresolved. CDR3 length: 15 amino acids. CDR1 and CDR2 from the germline V gene are SNHLY and FYNNEI. V was shortened by 3 bases and J by 11 bases, with 20 bases between the two germline ends. In nucleotides, the CDR3 is TGTGCCAGCAGTGAGGGAGCAGCGACGCAAAGGGCCCAGCATTTT. Amino acids: CASSEGAATQRAQHF.

The chain employs TRBV13 and TRBJ2-2; no clear D. Trimming pared 2 bases from V and 4 bases from J, leaving 11 bases between. This CDR3 region has 15 residues. The germline CDR1 and CDR2 sequences are PRHDT and FYEKMQ (reference sequence). The CDR3 loop reads CASSLYGWGTGELFF. The CDR3, as DNA: TGTGCCAGCAGCTTATACGGATGGGGCACCGGGGAGCTGTTTTTT. The full variable domain, its missing parts supplied by reference TRBV13 and TRBJ2-2, is AAGVIQSPRHLIKEKRETATLKCYPIPRHDTVYWYQQGPGQDPQFLISFYEKMQSDKGSIPDRFSAQQFSDYHSELNMSSLELGDSALYFCASSLYGWGTGELFFGEGSRLTVL.

V and J are TRBV6-6 and TRBJ2-7; 11 positions agree with TRBD1. CDR1 and CDR2 from the germline V gene are MNHNY and SVGAGI (reference sequence). The CDR3 is 13 amino acids. V was clipped by 7 bases and J by 5 bases; unmatched bases: 4. In DNA, the CDR3 is TGTGCCAGCACAGGGACAGGGGGACACGAGCAGTACTTC. As protein: CASTGTGGHEQYF.

V and J are TRBV4-2 and TRBJ2-1; D possibly corresponds to TRBD2 (6 bases). The CDR3 has 18 residues. The germline CDR1 and CDR2 sequences are LGHNA and YNFKEQ. V gave up 2 bases and J gave up 4 bases, with 21 bases separating them. The CDR3 region is CASSQMYGTSSFYNEQFF. The CDR3 coding sequence is TGTGCCAGCAGCCAAATGTATGGCACTAGCTCTTTTTACAATGAGCAGTTCTTC.

This clone is a singleton in its sample. This chain connects TRBV19 to TRBJ2-7, with 9 nucleotides matching TRBD1. The CDR3 has 15 amino acids. The junction had 7 bases not matched to a gene; V was cut back by 6 bases and J by 1 base. Germline V lookup: CDR1 LNHDA, CDR2 SQIVND (reference sequence). The CDR3 region is CASRIEDRGSYEQYF. In DNA form, the CDR3 reads TGTGCCAGTAGAATCGAAGACAGGGGGTCCTACGAGCAGTACTTC.

The chain recombines TRBV6-1 with TRBJ2-2; no clear D. With 2 bases removed from V and 8 bases from J, the gap between germline ends came to 12 bases. CDR1 is MNHNS, CDR2 SASEGT, per germline. This CDR3 contains 14 residues. The chain's CDR3 is CASSEKATWGELFF. The CDR3, as DNA: TGTGCCAGCAGTGAAAAAGCTACTTGGGGGGAGCTGTTTTTT.

The CDR3 loop reads CASSQGGAYEQYF. The CDR3 region has the DNA TGTGCCAGCAGCCAAGGGGGTGCCTACGAGCAGTACTTC. The V call is TRBV5-5, the J call TRBJ2-7; the D gene is possibly TRBD1 (6 bases). This CDR3 region has 13 residues. Germline V gene sequence: CDR1 SGHKS, CDR2 YYEKEE (reference sequence). V lost 4 bases to trimming and J lost 2 bases, with 10 bases between them.

This clone is termed medium-sized. CDR3 region: CASSLAIGSTEAFF. The CDR3 DNA reads TGTGCCAGCAGCTTAGCGATAGGGAGCACTGAAGCTTTCTTT. V gene TRBV11-2 combines with J gene TRBJ1-1, with D unclear. This CDR3 has 14 amino acids. V was cut by 1 base and J by 4 bases, with 10 bases left in between. Germline V lookup: CDR1 SGHAT, CDR2 FQNNGV.

This clone was counted a few times. The genes are TRBV7-9 and TRBJ1-5, with D hard to call. CDR3 length equals 12 residues. Germline V CDR1 and CDR2: SEHNR, FQNEAQ (reference sequence). V gave up 3 bases and J gave up 4 bases, with 4 bases separating them. The CDR3 bases are TGTGCCAGCAGCTTCCTGAATCAGCCCCAGCATTTT. This encodes CASSFLNQPQHF.